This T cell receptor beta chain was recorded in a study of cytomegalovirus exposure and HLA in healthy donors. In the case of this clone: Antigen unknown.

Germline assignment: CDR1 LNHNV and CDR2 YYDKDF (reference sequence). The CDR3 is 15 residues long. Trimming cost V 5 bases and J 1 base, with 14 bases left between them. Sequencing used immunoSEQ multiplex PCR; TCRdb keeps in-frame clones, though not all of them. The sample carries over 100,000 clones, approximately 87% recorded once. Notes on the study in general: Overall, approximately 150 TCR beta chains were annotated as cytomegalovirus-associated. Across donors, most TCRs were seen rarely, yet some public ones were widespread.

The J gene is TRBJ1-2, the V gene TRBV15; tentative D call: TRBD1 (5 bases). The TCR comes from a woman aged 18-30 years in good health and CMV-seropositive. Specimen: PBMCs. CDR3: CATSGDRYINYGYTF. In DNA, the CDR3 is TGTGCCACCAGCGGCGACAGATATATTAACTATGGCTACACCTTC.